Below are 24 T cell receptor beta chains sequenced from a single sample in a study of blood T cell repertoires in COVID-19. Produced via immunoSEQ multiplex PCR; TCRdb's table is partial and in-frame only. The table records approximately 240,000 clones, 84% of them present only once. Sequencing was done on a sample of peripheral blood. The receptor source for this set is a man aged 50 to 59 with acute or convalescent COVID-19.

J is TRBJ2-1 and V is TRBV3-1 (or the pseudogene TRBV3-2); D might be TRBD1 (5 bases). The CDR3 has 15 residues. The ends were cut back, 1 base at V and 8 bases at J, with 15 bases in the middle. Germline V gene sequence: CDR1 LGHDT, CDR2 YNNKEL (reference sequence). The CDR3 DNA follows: TGTGCCAGCAGCCAAGTAGAAGGGGCTCGTGATGAGCAGTTCTTC. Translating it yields CASSQVEGARDEQFF.

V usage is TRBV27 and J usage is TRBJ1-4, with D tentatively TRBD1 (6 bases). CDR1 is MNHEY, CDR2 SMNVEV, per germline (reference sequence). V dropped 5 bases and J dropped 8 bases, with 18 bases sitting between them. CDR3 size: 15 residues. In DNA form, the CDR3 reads TGTGCCAGCAGTCCAAGGACAGTCTTAGGCGAAAAACTGTTTTTT. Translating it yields CASSPRTVLGEKLFF.

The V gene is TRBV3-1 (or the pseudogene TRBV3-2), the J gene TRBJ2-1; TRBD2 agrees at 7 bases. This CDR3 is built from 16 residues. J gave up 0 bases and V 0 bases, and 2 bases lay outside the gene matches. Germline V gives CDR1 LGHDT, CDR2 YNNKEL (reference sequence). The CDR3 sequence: CASSQDGGGSYNEQFF. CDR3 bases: TGTGCCAGCAGCCAAGATGGGGGGGGCTCCTACAATGAGCAGTTCTTC.

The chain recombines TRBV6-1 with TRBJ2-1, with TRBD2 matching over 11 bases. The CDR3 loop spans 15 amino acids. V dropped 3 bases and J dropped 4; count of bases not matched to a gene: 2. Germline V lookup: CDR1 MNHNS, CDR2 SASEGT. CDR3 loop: CASSEGLAVYNEQFF. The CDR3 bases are TGTGCCAGCAGTGAGGGACTAGCGGTTTACAATGAGCAGTTCTTC.

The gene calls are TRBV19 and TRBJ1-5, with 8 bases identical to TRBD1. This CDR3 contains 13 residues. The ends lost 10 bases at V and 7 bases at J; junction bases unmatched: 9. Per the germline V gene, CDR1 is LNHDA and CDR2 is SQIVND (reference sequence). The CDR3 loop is CATRGQVSQPQHF. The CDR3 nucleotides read TGTGCCACGAGGGGACAGGTTAGCCAGCCCCAGCATTTT.

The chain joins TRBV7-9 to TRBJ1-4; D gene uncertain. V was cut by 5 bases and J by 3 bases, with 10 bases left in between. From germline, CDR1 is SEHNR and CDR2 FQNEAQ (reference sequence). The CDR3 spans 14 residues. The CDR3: CASSPSGSNEKLFF. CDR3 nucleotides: TGTGCCAGCAGCCCCTCGGGTTCTAATGAAAAACTGTTTTTT.

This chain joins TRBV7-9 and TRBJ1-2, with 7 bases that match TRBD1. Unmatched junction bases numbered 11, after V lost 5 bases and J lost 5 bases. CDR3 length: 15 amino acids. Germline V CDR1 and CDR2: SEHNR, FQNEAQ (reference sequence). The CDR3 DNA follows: TGTGCCAGCAGCACACGACAGGGCATCTCGTATGGCTACACCTTC. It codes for CASSTRQGISYGYTF.

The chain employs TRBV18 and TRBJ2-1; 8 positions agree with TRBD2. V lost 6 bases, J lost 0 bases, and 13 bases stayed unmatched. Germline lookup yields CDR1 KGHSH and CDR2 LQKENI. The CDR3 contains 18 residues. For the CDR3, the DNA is TGTGCCAGCTCTCCTCTAGCGGGTCGCCCCAGCTCCTACAATGAGCAGTTCTTC. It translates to CASSPLAGRPSSYNEQFF.

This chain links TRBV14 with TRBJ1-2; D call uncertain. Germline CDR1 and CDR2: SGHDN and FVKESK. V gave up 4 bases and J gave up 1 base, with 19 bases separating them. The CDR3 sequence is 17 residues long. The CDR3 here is CASSRRDNLPRNYGYTF. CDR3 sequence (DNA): TGTGCCAGCAGCCGCCGGGATAACCTTCCTCGTAACTATGGCTACACCTTC.

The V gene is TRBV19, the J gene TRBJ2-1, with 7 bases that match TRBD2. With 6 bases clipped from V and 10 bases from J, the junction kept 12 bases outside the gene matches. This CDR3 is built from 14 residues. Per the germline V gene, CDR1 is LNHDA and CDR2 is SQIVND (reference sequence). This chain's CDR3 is CASRSDALGREQFF. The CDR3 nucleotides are TGTGCCAGTAGGTCGGACGCTCTCGGGAGGGAGCAGTTCTTC.

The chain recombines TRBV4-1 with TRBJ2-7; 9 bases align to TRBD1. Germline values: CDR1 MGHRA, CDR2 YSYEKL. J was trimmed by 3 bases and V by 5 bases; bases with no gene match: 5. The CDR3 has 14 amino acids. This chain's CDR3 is CASSGPGQGYEQYF. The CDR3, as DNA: TGCGCCAGCAGCGGACCGGGACAGGGCTACGAGCAGTACTTC.

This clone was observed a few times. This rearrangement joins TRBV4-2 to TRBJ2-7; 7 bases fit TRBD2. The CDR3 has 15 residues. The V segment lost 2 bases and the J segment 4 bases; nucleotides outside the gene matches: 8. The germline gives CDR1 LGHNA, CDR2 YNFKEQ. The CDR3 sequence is CASSQKRAGFYEQYF. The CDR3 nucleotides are TGTGCCAGCAGCCAAAAGAGAGCGGGATTTTACGAGCAGTACTTC.

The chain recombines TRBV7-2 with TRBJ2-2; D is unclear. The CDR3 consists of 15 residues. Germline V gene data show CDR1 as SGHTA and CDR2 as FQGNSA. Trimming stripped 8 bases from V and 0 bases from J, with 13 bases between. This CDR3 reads CASCRVLSNTGELFF. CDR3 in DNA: TGTGCCAGCTGTCGAGTCCTTTCGAACACCGGGGAGCTGTTTTTT.

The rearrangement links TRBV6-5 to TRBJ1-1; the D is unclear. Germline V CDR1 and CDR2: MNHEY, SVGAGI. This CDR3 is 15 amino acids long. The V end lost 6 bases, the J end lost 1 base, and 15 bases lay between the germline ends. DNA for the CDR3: TGTGCCAGCAGCTCCCCTGGCAGAGGGAACACTGAAGCTTTCTTT. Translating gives CASSSPGRGNTEAFF.

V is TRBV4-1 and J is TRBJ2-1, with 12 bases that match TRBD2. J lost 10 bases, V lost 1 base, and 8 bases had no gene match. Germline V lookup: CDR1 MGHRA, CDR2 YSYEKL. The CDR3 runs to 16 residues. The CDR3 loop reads CASSQVFTSGGKEQFF. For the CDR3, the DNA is TGCGCCAGCAGCCAAGTTTTTACTAGCGGGGGGAAAGAGCAGTTCTTC.

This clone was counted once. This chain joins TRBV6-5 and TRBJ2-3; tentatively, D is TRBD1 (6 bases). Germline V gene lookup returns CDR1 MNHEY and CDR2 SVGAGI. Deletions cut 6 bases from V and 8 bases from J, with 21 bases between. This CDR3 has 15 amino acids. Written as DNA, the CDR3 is TGTGCCAGCAGCCTGTCCGAGGACAGTGGGGGTACGCAGTATTTT. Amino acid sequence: CASSLSEDSGGTQYF.

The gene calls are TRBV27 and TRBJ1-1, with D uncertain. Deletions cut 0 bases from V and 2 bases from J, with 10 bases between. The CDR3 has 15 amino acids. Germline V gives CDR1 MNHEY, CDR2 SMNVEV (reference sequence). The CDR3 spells CASSLSPGVNTEAFF. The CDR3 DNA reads TGTGCCAGCAGTTTATCACCGGGTGTCAACACTGAAGCTTTCTTT.

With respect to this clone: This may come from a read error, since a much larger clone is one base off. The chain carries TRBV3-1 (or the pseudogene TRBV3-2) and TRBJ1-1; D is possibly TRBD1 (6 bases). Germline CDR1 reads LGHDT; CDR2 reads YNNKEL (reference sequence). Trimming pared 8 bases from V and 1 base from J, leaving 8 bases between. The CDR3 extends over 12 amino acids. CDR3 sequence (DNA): TGTGCCAGCCAGACAGGGAACACTGAAGCTTTCTTT. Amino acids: CASQTGNTEAFF.

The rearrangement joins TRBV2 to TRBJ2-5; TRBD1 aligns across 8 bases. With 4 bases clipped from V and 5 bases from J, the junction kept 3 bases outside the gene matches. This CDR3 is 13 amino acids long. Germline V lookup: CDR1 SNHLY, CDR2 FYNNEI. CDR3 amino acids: CASSVDRDETQYF. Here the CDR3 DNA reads TGTGCCAGCAGTGTGGACAGGGATGAGACCCAGTACTTC.

The CDR3 loop reads CASSARGGSYNEQFF. The CDR3 DNA sequence: TGTGCCAGCAGCGCGCGCGGGGGCTCCTACAATGAGCAGTTCTTC. The rearrangement links TRBV9 to TRBJ2-1; 7 bases align to TRBD2. This CDR3 has 15 residues. V was clipped by 3 bases and J by 0 bases; unmatched bases: 3. Germline assignment: CDR1 SGDLS and CDR2 YYNGEE. Supplemented by reference TRBV9 and TRBJ2-1, the full variable domain reads DSGVTQTPKHLITATGQRVTLRCSPRSGDLSVYWYQQSLDQGLQFLIQYYNGEERAKGNILERFSAQQFPDLHSELNLSSLELGDSALYFCASSARGGSYNEQFFGPGTRLTVL.

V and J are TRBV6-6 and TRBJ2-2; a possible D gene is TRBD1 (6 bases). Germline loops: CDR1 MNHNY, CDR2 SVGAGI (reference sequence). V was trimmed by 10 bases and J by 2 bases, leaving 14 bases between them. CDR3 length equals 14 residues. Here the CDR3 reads CATLWDINTGELFF. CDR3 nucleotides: TGTGCCACCCTATGGGACATTAACACCGGGGAGCTGTTTTTT.

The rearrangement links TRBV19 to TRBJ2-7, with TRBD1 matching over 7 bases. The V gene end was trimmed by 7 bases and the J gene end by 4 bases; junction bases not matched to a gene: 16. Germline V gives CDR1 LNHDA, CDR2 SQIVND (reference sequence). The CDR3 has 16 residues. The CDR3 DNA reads TGTGCCAGTACCCGAAGCGGACAGGACGGACCTTACGAGCAGTACTTC. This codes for CASTRSGQDGPYEQYF.

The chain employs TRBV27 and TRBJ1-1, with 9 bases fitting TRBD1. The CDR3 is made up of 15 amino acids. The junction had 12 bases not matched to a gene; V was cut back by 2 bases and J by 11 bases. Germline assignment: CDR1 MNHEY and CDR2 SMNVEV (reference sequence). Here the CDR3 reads CASSLAATGGKYAFF. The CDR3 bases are TGTGCCAGCAGTTTAGCCGCGACAGGGGGAAAATACGCTTTCTTT.

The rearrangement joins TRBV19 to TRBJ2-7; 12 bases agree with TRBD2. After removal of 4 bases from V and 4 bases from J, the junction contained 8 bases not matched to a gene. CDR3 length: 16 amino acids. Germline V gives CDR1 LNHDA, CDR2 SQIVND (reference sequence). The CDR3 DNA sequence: TGTGCCAGTAGTACCTTCCTAGCGGGGGGGCGGTACGAGCAGTACTTC. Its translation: CASSTFLAGGRYEQYF.